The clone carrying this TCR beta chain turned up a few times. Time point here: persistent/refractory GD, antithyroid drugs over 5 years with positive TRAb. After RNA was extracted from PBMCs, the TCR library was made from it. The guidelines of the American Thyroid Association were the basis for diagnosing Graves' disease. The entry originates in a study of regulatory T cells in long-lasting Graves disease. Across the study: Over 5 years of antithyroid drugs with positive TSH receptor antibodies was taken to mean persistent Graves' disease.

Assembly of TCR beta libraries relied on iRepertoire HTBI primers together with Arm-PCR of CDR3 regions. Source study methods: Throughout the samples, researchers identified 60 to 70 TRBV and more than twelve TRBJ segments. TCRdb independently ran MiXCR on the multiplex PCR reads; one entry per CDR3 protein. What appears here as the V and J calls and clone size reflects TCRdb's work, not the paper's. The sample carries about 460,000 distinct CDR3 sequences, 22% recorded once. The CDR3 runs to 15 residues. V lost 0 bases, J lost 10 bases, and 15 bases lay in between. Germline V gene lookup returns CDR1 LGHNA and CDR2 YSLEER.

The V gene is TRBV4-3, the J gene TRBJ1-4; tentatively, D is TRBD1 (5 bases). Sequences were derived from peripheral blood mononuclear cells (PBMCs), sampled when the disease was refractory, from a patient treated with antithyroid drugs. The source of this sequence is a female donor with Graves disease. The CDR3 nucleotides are TGCGCCAGCAGCCAAGACGGGGCCAAGAAAGGAAAACTGTTTTTT. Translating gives CASSQDGAKKGKLFF.